This TCR beta chain was sequenced for a study of OX40 agonist ivuxolimab in advanced cancers. Background on the whole study: The costimulatory receptor OX40 (CD134) was targeted by ivuxolimab, a fully human IgG2 agonistic monoclonal antibody. Intravenous ivuxolimab was administered to patients every 2 weeks at six dose levels: 0.01, 0.1, 0.3, 1.5, 3 and 10 mg/kg. Of the approximately 50 dose-escalation patients, hepatocellular carcinoma was present in 19, melanoma in roughly 15, renal cell carcinoma in 9 and head and neck cancer in 9. In the dose-escalation cohort, 75% to 85% of patients were male, and the mean age was 60 years with a range of about 23 to 79. Patients were allowed to have had prior anti-PD-1, anti-PD-L1 or anti-CTLA-4 therapy, and approximately 40% of the dose-escalation patients had previously received checkpoint inhibitors. Partial responses occurred in three dose-escalation patients, of whom one had hepatocellular carcinoma and two had cutaneous melanoma. Peripheral TCRbeta sequencing was intended to test whether TCR sequence diversity was altered and clonal T-cell expansion was caused by ivuxolimab. The paper reports the monotherapy dose-escalation portion (N of about 47 patients) of the phase I ivuxolimab trial. General study outcomes and caveats: Which antigens the clonally expanded peripheral T cells were specific for was not determined. Clonal expansion of both CD4+ and CD8+ blood T cells was observed from baseline to week 6 at doses 0.1 to 3.0 mg/kg. In partial responders in the 0.1-3.0 mg/kg groups, normalized peripheral clonal expansion was found to be among the lowest, especially among CD8+ T cells. After ivuxolimab, CD8+ T cells had more expanded clones than CD4+ T cells on average. Low levels of normalized T-cell clonal expansion were also seen in some patients who did not respond.

V and J are trimmed by 4 bases and 13 bases, and the gene matches miss 13 bases of the junction. The CDR3 holds 15 amino acids from the cysteine to the phenylalanine. Only CDR3 DNA is held: 45 bases, read in frame from base 1. Reading the germline V gene gives CDR1 SGHDN and CDR2 FVKESK. The trial excluded patients who had a history of autoimmune disease or were on systemic immunosuppression. Peripheral blood for TCR sequencing was collected from all dose cohorts at baseline, on cycle 4 day 1, and on cycle 7 day 1. Samples were obtained from an open-label, multicenter, first-in-human phase I dose-escalation trial of ivuxolimab. The trial enrolled adults with locally advanced or metastatic head and neck squamous cell, hepatocellular, melanoma or renal cell carcinoma. Before TCR sequencing, CD4+ T cells and CD8+ T cells were sorted from peripheral blood as separate populations. There are a few counts of this clone. This receptor's antigen is unknown. Base qualities are missing; no much larger clone stands one base away.

Genomic DNA was isolated from the sorted cells so that the TCRbeta CDR3 region could be sequenced. The immunoSEQ Assay was used to sequence the TCRbeta CDR3 regions. In its TCRdb copy, this immuneACCESS table keeps in-frame sequences only and misses some clones. Where compared with another copy, unresolved V genes explain less than half of these, and the others have no known cause. This sample gives some 70,000 clones in total; 80% of them show up just once. The top ten hold approximately 1.2% of the sample. This TCR came from an adult with an advanced solid tumor such as melanoma, head and neck, liver or kidney cancer. The chain was built from TRBV14 and TRBJ2-1, and 10 junctional nucleotides match TRBD2. The sequences come from CD4+ or CD8+ T cells sorted from blood, collected in a trial of the OX40 agonist ivuxolimab. The nucleotide sequence reads as follows: TGTGCCAGCAGCCCTCTAGCGGGGGACCGGACCTACCAGTTCTTC. Its amino acids are CASSPLAGDRTYQFF.